The 2 T cell receptor beta chains reported below all come from one sample, sequenced in a study of cytomegalovirus exposure and HLA in healthy donors (TCRdb year 2017). The library was produced with the immunoSEQ multiplex PCR assay. For the multiplex PCR, a mixture combining 60 forward primers for TCR Vbeta segments and 13 reverse primers for TCR Jbeta segments was used. TCRdb provides this immuneACCESS table in a form limited to in-frame rearrangements. Some clones are lacking; in checked studies, under half of them reflect an unresolved V gene, and why the rest are absent is not known. For this sample there are some 120,000 clones; 75% to 90% appear just once. Around 2.5% of the sample comes from the top ten. The sample taken for sequencing was PBMCs. These receptors all stem from a young man in good health and CMV-seronegative.

The table lists this clone with a count of one. The J gene is TRBJ2-7, the V gene TRBV6-5, with 7 bases identical to TRBD1. Trimming cost V 10 bases and J 0 bases; bases outside gene matches: 12. CDR1 and CDR2 (germline): MNHEY, SVGAGI. CDR3 length: 15 residues. The DNA of the CDR3 is TGTGCCACCATAACAGGGGACAACCTCTCCTACGAGCAGTACTTC. Protein: CATITGDNLSYEQYF.

This sequence joins TRBV5-1 and TRBJ1-2, with TRBD1 as a possible D gene (6 bases). Germline loops: CDR1 SGHRS, CDR2 YFSETQ. The V gene lost 1 base and the J gene lost 6 bases, with 19 bases spanning the gap. The CDR3 length is 16 residues. The CDR3 sequence: CASSLLTFGTPDGYTF. CDR3 DNA sequence: TGCGCCAGCAGCTTGCTGACTTTTGGGACACCAGATGGCTACACCTTC.